Listed below are T cell receptor beta chains from one sample, sequenced in a study of blood T cell repertoires in COVID-19. Method: immunoSEQ multiplex PCR; TCRdb's copy keeps in-frame clones and lacks some. The sample carries 150,000 to 250,000 clones, roughly 80% recorded once. The sequencing input was peripheral blood. These receptors all come from a woman between 35 and 50 years old with COVID-19, enrolled during active disease. CDR3s include the opening cysteine and the closing phenylalanine or tryptophan. The D gene is left open where the match is weak. Only some rows state a clone size, as once, few, many or a class for expanded clones.

D gene	V gene	J gene	clone size	CDR3 DNA	CDR3 protein
TRBD2	TRBV9	TRBJ2-2	-	TGTGCCAGCAGCGTAGGGCTAGCGGGGGGCCCCAGGGGCGGGGAGCTGTTTTTT	CASSVGLAGGPRGGELFF
TRBD1	TRBV4-2	TRBJ1-2	-	TGTGCCAGCAGCCAACGGACAGGGAACAACTATGGCTACACCTTC	CASSQRTGNNYGYTF
-	TRBV10-3	TRBJ2-3	once	TGTGCCATCAGGGAGCGGGTGGACACAGATACGCAGTATTTT	CAIRERVDTDTQYF
-	TRBV5-4	TRBJ1-1	-	TGTGCCAGCAGCTTGGACAGGAAGTCTGAAGCTTTCTTT	CASSLDRKSEAFF
-	TRBV5-8	TRBJ2-3	-	TGTGCCAGCAGCTTGAATCAGGGAGGAGTTGTGCCCGATACGCAGTATTTT	CASSLNQGGVVPDTQYF
TRBD2	TRBV6-5	TRBJ2-3	-	TGTGCCAGCAGTTTCGGGAGGGCCTCAGATACGCAGTATTTT	CASSFGRASDTQYF
TRBD1	TRBV5-4	TRBJ1-2	-	TGTGCCAGCCTTAAAGGCTCGGGACAGGATTGGCTGGGCGGCTACACCTTC	CASLKGSGQDWLGGYTF
TRBD1	TRBV5-1	TRBJ2-1	-	TGCGCCAGCAGCTTGGTCGGGACAGGGGGGTCCGATGAGCAGTTCTTC	CASSLVGTGGSDEQFF
TRBD1	TRBV19	TRBJ1-5	-	TGTGCCAGTAGTATTGGGGACAGGGAAACTCAGCCCCAGCATTTT	CASSIGDRETQPQHF
TRBD2	TRBV5-1	TRBJ2-7	-	TGCGCCAGCAGCTTACAAGCGGGGGTCTACGAGCAGTACTTC	CASSLQAGVYEQYF
TRBD1	TRBV6-6	TRBJ1-2	-	TGTGCCAGCAGTGAGACTTCAGGGGGCGGCTACACCTTC	CASSETSGGGYTF
TRBD2	TRBV14	TRBJ2-1	-	TGTGCCAGCAGCCAAGGTCTAGCGGTTCAACGAGAGCAGTTCTTC	CASSQGLAVQREQFF
TRBD1	TRBV19	TRBJ2-2	-	TGTGCCAGTAGCCCGGGACAGGGGGCCACCGGGGAGCTGTTTTTT	CASSPGQGATGELFF
TRBD2	TRBV3-1/TRBV3-2	TRBJ2-7	many	TGTGCCAGCAGCCAAGGAGGGTGGACTAGCGTTGACGAGCAGTACTTC	CASSQGGWTSVDEQYF
-	TRBV7-8	TRBJ1-5	-	TGTGCCAGCAGCTCAAGGACAGCGAGCTCTACGCATTATAGCAATCAGCCCCAGCATTTT	CASSSRTASSTHYSNQPQHF
-	TRBV29-1	TRBJ1-1	-	TGCAGCGGAGGGACTTACGGCACTGAAGCTTTCTTT	CSGGTYGTEAFF
TRBD2	TRBV10-1	TRBJ2-1	-	TGCGCCAGCAGTGAGGGACTAGTCAATGAGCAGTTCTTC	CASSEGLVNEQFF
TRBD2	TRBV2	TRBJ2-7	-	TGTGCCAGCAGTTGGACTAGCGGGGGGCGGAACGAGCAGTACTTC	CASSWTSGGRNEQYF
TRBD1	TRBV27	TRBJ1-3	-	TGTGCCAGCAGTTCATACAGGGGGCAGGTTGGAAACACCATATATTTT	CASSSYRGQVGNTIYF
TRBD1	TRBV6-5	TRBJ1-1	-	TGTGCCAGCGTCTCCAGGGGGCCCCCGTACACTGAAGCTTTCTTT	CASVSRGPPYTEAFF
TRBD2	TRBV11-2	TRBJ2-7	-	TGTGCCAGCAGCTTATCTTGGACTAGCGGGAGGAGCTACGAGCAGTACTTC	CASSLSWTSGRSYEQYF
TRBD1	TRBV2	TRBJ1-6	-	TGTGCCAGCAGTCAGGGACAGCCAAATTCACCCCTCCACTTT	CASSQGQPNSPLHF
-	TRBV3-1/TRBV3-2	TRBJ1-2	many	TGTGCCAGCAGCCGAGTATCGACAGCCGGCGTATGGGAAAGCTGGGGCTACACCTTC	CASSRVSTAGVWESWGYTF
-	TRBV27	TRBJ2-7	-	TGTGCCAGCAGTTCAACAGGGTCGTGGGAGCAGTACTTC	CASSSTGSWEQYF
-	TRBV5-1	TRBJ2-1	-	TGCGCCAGCAGCTTGGATGCGTTTATGGATGAGCAGTTCTTC	CASSLDAFMDEQFF
TRBD2	TRBV10-1	TRBJ2-1	-	TGCGCCAGCAGTGAGTCTGACATCGGGCTAGCGGGGTACAATGAGCAGTTCTTC	CASSESDIGLAGYNEQFF
-	TRBV4-1	TRBJ2-7	-	TGCGCCAGCAGCCAAGAGGGGGGAAACTACGAGCAGTACTTC	CASSQEGGNYEQYF
-	TRBV5-1	TRBJ2-6	once	TGCGCCAGCAGCTTGGTTGACAGCGTCCTGACTTTC	CASSLVDSVLTF
-	TRBV10-3	TRBJ1-2	-	TGTGCCATCTTGGGAGCCGGACAGCCGGGTAGGGATGGCTACACCTTC	CAILGAGQPGRDGYTF